This TCR beta chain appears in the sequencing data of a study of T cell repertoires in cytomegalovirus infection. Overall study: It was the public TCR beta signatures that indicated both CMV infection and matching HLA type.

V lost 6 bases and J lost 4, with 10 bases in between. This CDR3 comprises 13 residues. Germline V lookup: CDR1 MNHNY, CDR2 SVGAGI (reference sequence). One entry per CDR3 protein, called by TCRdb with MiXCR from the reads. The repertoire holds approximately 500,000 distinct CDR3 sequences, with 15% to 20% as singletons. V usage is TRBV6-6 and J usage is TRBJ1-5; no clear D. Source material: CD8+ T cells from PBMCs. The sequence was obtained from a human donor in good health (CMV status not recorded). Some clones in this sample may be carry-over from other donors' samples. CDR3 nucleotides: TGTGCCAGCAGCATACCGGGAAATCAGCCCCAGCATTTT. Protein product: CASSIPGNQPQHF.